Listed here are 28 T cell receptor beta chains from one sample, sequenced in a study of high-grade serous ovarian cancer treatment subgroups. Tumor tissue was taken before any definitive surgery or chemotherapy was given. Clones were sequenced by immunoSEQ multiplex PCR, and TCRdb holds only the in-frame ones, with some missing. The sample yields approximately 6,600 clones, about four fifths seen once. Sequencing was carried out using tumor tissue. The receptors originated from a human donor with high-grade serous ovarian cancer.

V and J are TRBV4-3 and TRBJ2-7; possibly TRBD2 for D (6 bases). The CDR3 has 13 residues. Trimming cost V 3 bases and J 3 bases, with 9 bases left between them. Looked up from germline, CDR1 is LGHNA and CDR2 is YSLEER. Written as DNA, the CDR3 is TGCGCCAGCAGCCAGGCGGGACGCTACGAGCAGTACTTC. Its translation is CASSQAGRYEQYF.

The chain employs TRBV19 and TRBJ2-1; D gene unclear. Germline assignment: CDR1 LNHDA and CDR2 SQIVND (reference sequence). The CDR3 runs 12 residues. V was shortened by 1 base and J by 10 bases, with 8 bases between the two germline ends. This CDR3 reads CASSIAGQEQFF. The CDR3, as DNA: TGTGCCAGTAGTATAGCGGGCCAGGAGCAGTTCTTC.

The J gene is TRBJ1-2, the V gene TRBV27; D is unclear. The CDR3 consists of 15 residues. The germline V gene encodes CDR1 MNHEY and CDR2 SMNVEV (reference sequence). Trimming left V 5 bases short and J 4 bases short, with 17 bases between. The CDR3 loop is CASSTDPLHAYGYTF. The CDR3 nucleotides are TGTGCCAGCAGTACGGACCCTTTACATGCCTATGGCTACACCTTC.

The CDR3 spells CASSLPGTSRLNEQFF. CDR3 in DNA: TGTGCCAGCAGCTTACCCGGGACTAGTCGATTGAATGAGCAGTTCTTC. The chain recombines TRBV11-1 with TRBJ2-1; 8 bases line up with TRBD2. V was pared by 2 bases and J by 7 bases, with 10 bases of the junction left unmatched. The V gene's germline CDR1 is SGHAT and CDR2 FQDESV (reference sequence). This CDR3 comprises 16 residues.

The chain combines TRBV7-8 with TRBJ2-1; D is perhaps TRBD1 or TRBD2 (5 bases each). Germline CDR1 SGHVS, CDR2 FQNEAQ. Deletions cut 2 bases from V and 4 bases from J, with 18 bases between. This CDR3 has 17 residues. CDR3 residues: CASSLSPGTSGYNEQFF. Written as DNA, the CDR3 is TGTGCCAGCAGCTTATCCCCCGGGACCTCTGGTTACAATGAGCAGTTCTTC.

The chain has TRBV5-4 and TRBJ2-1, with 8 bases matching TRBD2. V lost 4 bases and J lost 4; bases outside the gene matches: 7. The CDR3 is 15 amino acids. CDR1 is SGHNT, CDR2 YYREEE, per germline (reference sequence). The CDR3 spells CASSPASGSYNEQFF. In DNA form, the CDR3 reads TGTGCCAGCAGCCCCGCTAGCGGGTCTTACAATGAGCAGTTCTTC.

In DNA form, the CDR3 reads TGCAGCGTCCAGGGACAGACTAGAGTAGATACGCAGTATTTT. Residues: CSVQGQTRVDTQYF. The rearrangement joins TRBV29-1 to TRBJ2-3; a weak D match, TRBD1 (7 bases). Germline CDR1 is SQVTM and CDR2 is ANQGSEA. The CDR3 is 14 amino acids. Trimming removed 6 bases at V and 5 bases at J, with 18 bases between.

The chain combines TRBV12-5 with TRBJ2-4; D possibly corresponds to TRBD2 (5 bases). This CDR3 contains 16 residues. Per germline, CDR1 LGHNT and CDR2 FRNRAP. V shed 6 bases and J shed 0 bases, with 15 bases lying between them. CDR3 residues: CASGPGFSLAKNIQYF. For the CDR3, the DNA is TGTGCTAGTGGCCCGGGGTTTTCCCTAGCCAAAAACATTCAGTACTTC.

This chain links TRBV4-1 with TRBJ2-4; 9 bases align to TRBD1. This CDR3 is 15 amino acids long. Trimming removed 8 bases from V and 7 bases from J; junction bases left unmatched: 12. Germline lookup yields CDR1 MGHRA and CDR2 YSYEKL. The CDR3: CASRPITGGRNIQYF. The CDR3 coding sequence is TGCGCCAGCCGCCCAATAACAGGGGGCAGGAACATTCAGTACTTC.

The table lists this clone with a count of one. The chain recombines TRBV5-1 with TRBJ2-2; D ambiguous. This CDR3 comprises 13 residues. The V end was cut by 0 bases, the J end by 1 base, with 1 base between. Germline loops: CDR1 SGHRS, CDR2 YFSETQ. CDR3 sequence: CASSLGNTGELFF. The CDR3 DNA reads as TGCGCCAGCAGCTTGGGGAACACCGGGGAGCTGTTTTTT. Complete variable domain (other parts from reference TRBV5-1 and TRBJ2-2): KAGVTQTPRYLIKTRGQQVTLSCSPISGHRSVSWYQQTPGQGLQFLFEYFSETQRNKGNFPGRFSGRQFSNSRSEMNVSTLELGDSALYLCASSLGNTGELFFGEGSRLTVL.

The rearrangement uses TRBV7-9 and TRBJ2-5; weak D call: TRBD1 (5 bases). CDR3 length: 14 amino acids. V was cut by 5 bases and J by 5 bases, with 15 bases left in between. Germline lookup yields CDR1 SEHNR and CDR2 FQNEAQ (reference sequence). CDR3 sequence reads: CASSGVGLWETQYF. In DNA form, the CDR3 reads TGTGCCAGCAGCGGGGTGGGGCTTTGGGAGACCCAGTACTTC.

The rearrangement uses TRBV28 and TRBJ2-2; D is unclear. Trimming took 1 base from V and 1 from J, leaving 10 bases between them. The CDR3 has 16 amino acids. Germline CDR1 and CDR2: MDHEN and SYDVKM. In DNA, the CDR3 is TGTGCCAGCAGTTTATCGAGAGCGTTGAACACCGGGGAGCTGTTTTTT. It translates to CASSLSRALNTGELFF. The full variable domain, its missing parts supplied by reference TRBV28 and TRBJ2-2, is DVKVTQSSRYLVKRTGEKVFLECVQDMDHENMFWYRQDPGLGLRLIYFSYDVKMKEKGDIPEGYSVSREKKERFSLILESASTNQTSMYLCASSLSRALNTGELFFGEGSRLTVL.

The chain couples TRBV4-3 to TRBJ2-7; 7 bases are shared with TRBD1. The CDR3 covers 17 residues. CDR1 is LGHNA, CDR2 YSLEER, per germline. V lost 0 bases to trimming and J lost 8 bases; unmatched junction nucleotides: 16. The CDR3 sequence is CASSQDRFGTESTQQYF. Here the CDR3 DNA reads TGCGCCAGCAGCCAAGATAGGTTCGGGACAGAGAGTACGCAGCAGTACTTC.

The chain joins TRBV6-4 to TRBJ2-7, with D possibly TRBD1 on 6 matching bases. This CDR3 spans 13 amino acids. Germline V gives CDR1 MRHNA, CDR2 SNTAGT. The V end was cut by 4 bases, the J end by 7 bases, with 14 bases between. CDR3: CASSAGAQGEQYF. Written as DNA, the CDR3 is TGTGCCAGCAGTGCCGGCGCGCAGGGGGAGCAGTACTTC.

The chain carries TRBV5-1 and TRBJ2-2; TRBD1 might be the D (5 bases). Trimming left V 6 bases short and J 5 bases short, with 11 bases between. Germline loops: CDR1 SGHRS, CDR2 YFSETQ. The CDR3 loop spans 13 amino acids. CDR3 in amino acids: CASTLQGTGELFF. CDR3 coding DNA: TGCGCCAGCACCCTTCAGGGTACCGGGGAGCTGTTTTTT.

The CDR3 spells CAISVGQGASPLHF. The DNA for the CDR3 is TGTGCCATCAGTGTGGGACAGGGGGCGTCACCCCTCCACTTT. V and J are TRBV10-3 and TRBJ1-6; 12 positions agree with TRBD1. With 4 bases clipped from V and 10 bases from J, the junction kept 2 bases outside the gene matches. CDR1 and CDR2 from the germline V gene are ENHRY and SYGVKD. There are 14 residues in the CDR3.

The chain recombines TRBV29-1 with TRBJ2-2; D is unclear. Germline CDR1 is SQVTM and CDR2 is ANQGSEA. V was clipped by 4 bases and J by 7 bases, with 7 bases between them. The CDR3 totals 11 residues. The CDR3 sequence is CSVGDNGELFF. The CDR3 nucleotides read TGCAGCGTTGGTGATAACGGGGAGCTGTTTTTT.

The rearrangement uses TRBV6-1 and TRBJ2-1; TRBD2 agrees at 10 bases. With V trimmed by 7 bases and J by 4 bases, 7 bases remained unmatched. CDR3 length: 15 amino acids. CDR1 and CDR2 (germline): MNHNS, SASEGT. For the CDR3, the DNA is TGTGCCAGCACCGGGAGGACTAGCGGTTACAATGAGCAGTTCTTC. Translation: CASTGRTSGYNEQFF.

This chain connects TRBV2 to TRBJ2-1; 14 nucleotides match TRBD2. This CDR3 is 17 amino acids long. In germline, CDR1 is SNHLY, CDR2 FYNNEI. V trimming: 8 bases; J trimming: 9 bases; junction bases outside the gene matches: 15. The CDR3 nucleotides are TGTGCCAGCCAGAGACTAGCGGGAGGGCCTCTTGGGGGTGAGCAGTTCTTC. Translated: CASQRLAGGPLGGEQFF.

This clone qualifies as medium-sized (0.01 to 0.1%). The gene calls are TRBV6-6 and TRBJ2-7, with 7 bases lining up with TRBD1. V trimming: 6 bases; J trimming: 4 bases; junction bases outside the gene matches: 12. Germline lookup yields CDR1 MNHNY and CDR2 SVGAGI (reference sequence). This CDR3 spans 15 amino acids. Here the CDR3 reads CASRSSGTVVYEQYF. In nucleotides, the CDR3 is TGTGCCAGCAGATCCTCCGGGACAGTTGTTTACGAGCAGTACTTC.

CDR3 loop: CASSPPNGMNTGELFF. For the CDR3, the DNA is TGTGCCAGCTCACCACCGAACGGGATGAACACCGGGGAGCTGTTTTTT. The chain combines TRBV18 with TRBJ2-2, with a tentative D call TRBD2 (5 bases). The germline V and J ends were trimmed by 0 bases and 1 base, with 9 bases remaining between them. CDR1 and CDR2 from the germline V gene are KGHSH and LQKENI. This CDR3 is built from 16 residues.

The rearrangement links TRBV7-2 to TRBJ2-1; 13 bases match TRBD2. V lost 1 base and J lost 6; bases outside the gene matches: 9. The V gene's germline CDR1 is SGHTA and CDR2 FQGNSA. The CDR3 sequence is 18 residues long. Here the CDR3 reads CASSLDGLAGVSGNEQFF. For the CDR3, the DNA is TGTGCCAGCAGCTTAGACGGACTAGCGGGAGTCAGCGGCAATGAGCAGTTCTTC.

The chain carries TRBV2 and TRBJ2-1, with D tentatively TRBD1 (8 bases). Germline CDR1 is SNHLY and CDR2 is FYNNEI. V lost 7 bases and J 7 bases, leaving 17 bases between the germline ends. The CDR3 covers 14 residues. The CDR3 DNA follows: TGTGCCAGCACTCTTAACAGGGGGGGGAATGAGCAGTTCTTC. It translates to CASTLNRGGNEQFF.

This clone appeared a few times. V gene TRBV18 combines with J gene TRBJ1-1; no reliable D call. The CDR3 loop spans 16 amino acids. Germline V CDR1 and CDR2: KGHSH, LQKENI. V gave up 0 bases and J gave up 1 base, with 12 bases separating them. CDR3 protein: CASSPPTLWGNTEAFF. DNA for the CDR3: TGTGCCAGCTCACCACCGACACTCTGGGGGAACACTGAAGCTTTCTTT.

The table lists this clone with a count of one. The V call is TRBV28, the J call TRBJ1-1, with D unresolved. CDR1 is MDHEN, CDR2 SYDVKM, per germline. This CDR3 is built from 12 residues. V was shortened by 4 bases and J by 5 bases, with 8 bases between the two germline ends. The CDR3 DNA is TGTGCCAGCAGTTCCTATCCTACTGAAGCTTTCTTT. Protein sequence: CASSSYPTEAFF.

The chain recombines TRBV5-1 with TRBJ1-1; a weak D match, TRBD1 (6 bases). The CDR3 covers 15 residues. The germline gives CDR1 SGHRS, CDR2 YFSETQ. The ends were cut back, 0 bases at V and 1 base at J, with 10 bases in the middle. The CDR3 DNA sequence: TGCGCCAGCAGCTTGGCCGGGGGGGCGAACACTGAAGCTTTCTTT. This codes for CASSLAGGANTEAFF.

The CDR3 DNA reads as TGTGCCAGCAGTTTATTGGACAGGGGGACCTATGGCTACACCTTC. Its protein is CASSLLDRGTYGYTF. The J gene is TRBJ1-2, the V gene TRBV28, with 10 bases matching TRBD1. Germline CDR1 MDHEN, CDR2 SYDVKM. J was trimmed by 4 bases and V by 1 base; bases with no gene match: 3. There are 15 residues in the CDR3.

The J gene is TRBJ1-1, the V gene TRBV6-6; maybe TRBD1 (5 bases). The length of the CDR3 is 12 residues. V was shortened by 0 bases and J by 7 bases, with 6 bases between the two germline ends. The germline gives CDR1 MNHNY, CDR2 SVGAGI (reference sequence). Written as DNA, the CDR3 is TGTGCCAGCAGTTACTCGGGGCTTGAAGCTTTCTTT. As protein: CASSYSGLEAFF.